Given below is one TCR beta chain in context. The sample belongs to a study of human T cells and chemical hapten exposure. About the study: 2% DPC applied to an approximately 2 cm by approximately 2 cm arm area sensitized donors.

CDR3 size: 18 residues. V lost 2 bases, J lost 3 bases, and 22 bases lay in between. This sample's time point: patch test 1, 2 weeks after DPC sensitization. Treatment reported: therapeutic diphenylcyclopropenone sensitization with weekly scalp DPC. From whole blood left unfractionated, total RNA was extracted. Only after blood had been drawn was each patch test applied. During construction of the library, unique molecular identifiers were attached to individual cDNA molecules for quantitative, reproducible TCR counting. TCRdb reprocessed the RACE reads with MiXCR, giving one entry per CDR3 protein. The table shows tens of thousands of distinct CDR3 sequences, with about 11% occurring only once.

The input for sequencing was whole blood, taken in connection with sensitization to the hapten diphenylcyclopropenone (DPC). This chain joins TRBV23-1 and TRBJ2-5, with D perhaps TRBD1 (6 bases). TRBV23-1 is identified as an open reading frame with a role that is uncertain. The TCR originated in a woman between 35 and 50 years old with alopecia areata. Some clones in this sample may be carry-over from other donors' samples. CDR3 bases: TGCGCCAGCAGTCAACTTGACGGACAGCCAAAAAGAAAAGAGACCCAGTACTTC. Its translation is CASSQLDGQPKRKETQYF.